This T cell receptor (beta chain) was retrieved from a study of T cell responses to AZD1222 COVID-19 vaccine. The CDR3 is 16 amino acids. Germline V CDR1 and CDR2: SGHTA, FQGNSA. V was pared by 4 bases and J by 1 base, with 4 bases of the junction left unmatched. Clones were read by immunoSEQ multiplex PCR, and TCRdb kept only the in-frame ones, dropping some. The sample lists about 100,000 clones, more than 70% occurring once. The gene calls are TRBV7-2 and TRBJ2-3; 11 bases match TRBD2. This clonotype originated in an adult in good health. The sample in question was peripheral blood, obtained on day 0 of AZD1222 vaccination. CDR3 sequence reads: CASSSLTSGGTDTQYF. CDR3 nucleotides: TGTGCCAGCAGCTCGCTGACTAGCGGGGGCACAGATACGCAGTATTTT. The variable domain in full, with the rest retrieved from reference TRBV7-2 and TRBJ2-3, is GAGVSQSPSNKVTEKGKDVELRCDPISGHTALYWYRQSLGQGLEFLIYFQGNSAPDKSGLPSDRFSAERTGGSVSTLTIQRTQQEDSAVYLCASSSLTSGGTDTQYFGPGTRLTVL.